These 6 T cell receptor beta chains were all obtained from the same sample, sequenced in a study of neoadjuvant anti-PD-1 for oral cavity cancer. Generated by immunoSEQ multiplex PCR, the TCRdb table keeps only in-frame clones and is missing some. In the table there are approximately 12,000 clones, 67% of which are singletons. Time point reported: after neoadjuvant nivolumab, at surgical resection. Specimen: PBMCs, collected after nivolumab (anti-PD-1) treatment. The receptors come from a person aged 40-85 years with oral cavity squamous cell carcinoma.

J is TRBJ2-6 and V is TRBV28; D might be TRBD1 (5 bases). The CDR3 contains 15 residues. V was pared by 3 bases and J by 2 bases, with 8 bases between. CDR1 is MDHEN, CDR2 SYDVKM, per germline. CDR3 amino acids: CASSFRVTGANVLTF. The DNA for the CDR3 is TGTGCCAGCAGTTTCAGGGTTACTGGGGCCAACGTCCTGACTTTC. Full variable domain (rest looked up from reference TRBV28 and TRBJ2-6): DVKVTQSSRYLVKRTGEKVFLECVQDMDHENMFWYRQDPGLGLRLIYFSYDVKMKEKGDIPEGYSVSREKKERFSLILESASTNQTSMYLCASSFRVTGANVLTFGAGSRLTVL.

The rearrangement uses TRBV19 and TRBJ2-7, with TRBD1 matching 10 bases. Germline CDR1 and CDR2: LNHDA and SQIVND (reference sequence). V trimming: 3 bases; J trimming: 2 bases; junction bases outside the gene matches: 4. The CDR3 spans 15 residues. The CDR3 DNA reads as TGTGCCAGTAGTATTTCAGGACAGGGGGCCTACGAGCAGTACTTC. Encoded protein: CASSISGQGAYEQYF.

The chain joins TRBV4-2 to TRBJ2-7; TRBD2 is a possible D gene (5 bases). Trimming took 4 bases from V and 3 from J, leaving 10 bases between them. There are 13 residues in the CDR3. Per germline, CDR1 LGHNA and CDR2 YNFKEQ. The CDR3 DNA follows: TGTGCCAGCAGCCTGGAGGAATTCTACGAGCAGTACTTC. Its translation: CASSLEEFYEQYF.

This chain connects TRBV28 to TRBJ2-2, with 10 nucleotides matching TRBD2. Germline lookup yields CDR1 MDHEN and CDR2 SYDVKM. CDR3 length equals 16 residues. The V segment lost 6 bases and the J segment 1 base; nucleotides outside the gene matches: 5. The CDR3 reads CASSLAGGKNTGELFF. Written as DNA, the CDR3 is TGTGCCAGCAGCTTAGCGGGAGGAAAGAACACCGGGGAGCTGTTTTTT.

V and J are TRBV20-1 and TRBJ1-1, with unresolved D. The V end lost 0 bases, the J end lost 3 bases, and 2 bases lay between the germline ends. Germline CDR1 reads DFQATT; CDR2 reads SNEGSKA (reference sequence). The CDR3 spans 11 residues. In nucleotides, the CDR3 is TGCAGTGCTAGAGATGACACTGAAGCTTTCTTT. Translated, it gives CSARDDTEAFF.

This clone was counted a few times. The chain's CDR3 is CASSVRLGSNEQFF. The CDR3 bases are TGTGCCAGCAGCGTACGACTTGGGTCCAATGAGCAGTTCTTC. V gene TRBV9 combines with J gene TRBJ2-1, with D hard to call. The germline V gene encodes CDR1 SGDLS and CDR2 YYNGEE. CDR3 length: 14 amino acids. V was pared by 1 base and J by 6 bases, with 11 bases between.